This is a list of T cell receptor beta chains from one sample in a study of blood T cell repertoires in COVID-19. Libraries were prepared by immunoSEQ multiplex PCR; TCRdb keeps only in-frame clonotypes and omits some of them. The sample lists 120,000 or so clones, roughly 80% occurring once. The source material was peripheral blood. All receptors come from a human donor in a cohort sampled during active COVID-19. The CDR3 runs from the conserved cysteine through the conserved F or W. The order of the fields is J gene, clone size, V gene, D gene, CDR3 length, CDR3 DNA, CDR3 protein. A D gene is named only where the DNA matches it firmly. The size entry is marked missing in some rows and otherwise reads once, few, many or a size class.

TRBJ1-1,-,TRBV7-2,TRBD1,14,TGTGCCAGCAGCCTATCAGGGGGGAACACTGAAGCTTTCTTT,CASSLSGGNTEAFF
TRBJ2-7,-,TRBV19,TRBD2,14,TGTGCCAGTAGAACACTAGCGAGCTCCTACGAGCAGTACTTC,CASRTLASSYEQYF
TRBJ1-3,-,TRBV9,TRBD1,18,TGTGCCAGCAGCTTAGAGCCGGGACAGGGGGCCTCTGGAAACACCATATATTTT,CASSLEPGQGASGNTIYF
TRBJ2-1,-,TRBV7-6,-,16,TGTGCCAGCAGCTTACAGGGCCCGAGCTCCTACAATGAGCAGTTCTTC,CASSLQGPSSYNEQFF
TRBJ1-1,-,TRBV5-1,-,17,TGCGCCAGCAGCTTGGGTAACACGGGACAAATAATTGGAGAAGCTTTCTTT,CASSLGNTGQIIGEAFF
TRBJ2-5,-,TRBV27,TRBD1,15,TGTGCCAGCAGATTTCGGACAGGGCCTCAAGAGACCCAGTACTTC,CASRFRTGPQETQYF
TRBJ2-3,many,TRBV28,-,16,TGTGCCAGCAGCCCGTCGGGGTCTTCTAGCACAGATACGCAGTATTTT,CASSPSGSSSTDTQYF
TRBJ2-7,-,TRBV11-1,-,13,TGTGCCAGCAGCTCAAATCAGCGCTACGAGCAGTACTTC,CASSSNQRYEQYF
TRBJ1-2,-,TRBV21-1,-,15,TGTGCCAGCAGCAAATTCGACAGGGACCAGGATGGCTACACCTTC,CASSKFDRDQDGYTF
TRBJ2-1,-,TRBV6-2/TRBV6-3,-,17,TGTGCCAGCAGTTACAGTTATAGACTCACGGTGTGGTATGAGCAGTTCTTC,CASSYSYRLTVWYEQFF
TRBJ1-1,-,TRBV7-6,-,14,TGTGCCAGCAGCTTAGGAGAGTCTTACACTGAAGCTTTCTTT,CASSLGESYTEAFF
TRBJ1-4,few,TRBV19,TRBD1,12,TGTGCCAGCCGGGGACAGGGGAGTAAACTGTTTTTT,CASRGQGSKLFF
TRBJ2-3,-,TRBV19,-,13,TGTGCCAGTAGTATCTCCCGCACAGATACGCAGTATTTT,CASSISRTDTQYF
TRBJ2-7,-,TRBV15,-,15,TGTGCCACCAGCAGAGGAAAAGGGGGCTCCTACGAGCAGTACTTC,CATSRGKGGSYEQYF
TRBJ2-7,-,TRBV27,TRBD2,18,TGTGCCAGCAGTTTATCCCCACCGGGTAGCGGGGACCCCTACGAGCAGTACTTC,CASSLSPPGSGDPYEQYF
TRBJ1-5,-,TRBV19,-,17,TGTGCCAGTAGTATAGAGTCCAGGGCCCCGGGCAATCAGCCCCAGCATTTT,CASSIESRAPGNQPQHF
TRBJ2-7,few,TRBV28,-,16,TGTGCCAGCAGGGGTAACTCCCTAGGAACTCCCTACGAGCAGTACTTC,CASRGNSLGTPYEQYF
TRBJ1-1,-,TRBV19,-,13,TGTGCCAGTAGTAACCAGGTCACCACTGAAGCTTTCTTT,CASSNQVTTEAFF
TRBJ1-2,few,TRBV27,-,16,TGTGCCAGCAGTTTAAGATTCGGCAGGCTAAACTATGGCTACACCTTC,CASSLRFGRLNYGYTF
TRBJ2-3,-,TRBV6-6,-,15,TGTGCCAGCAGTTACTCTCAGGCTAGCACAGATACGCAGTATTTT,CASSYSQASTDTQYF
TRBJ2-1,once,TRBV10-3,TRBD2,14,TGTGCCATCAGGGGCGGGAGGGGCAACAATGAGCAGTTCTTC,CAIRGGRGNNEQFF
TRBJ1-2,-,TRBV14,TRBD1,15,TGTGCCAGCAGCCCAGCGGGGACAGGGTCCTATGGCTACACCTTC,CASSPAGTGSYGYTF
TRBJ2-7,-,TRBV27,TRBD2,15,TGTGTCAGCAGCTGGTCCGGGACTAGCGGGAGTAAGCAGTACTTC,CVSSWSGTSGSKQYF
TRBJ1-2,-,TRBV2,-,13,TGTGCCAGCAGTTCACTTTCTAACTATGGCTACACCTTC,CASSSLSNYGYTF
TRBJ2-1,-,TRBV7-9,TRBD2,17,TGTGCCAGCAGCTTATCCCTAGCGGGCTCCGCCTACAATGAGCAGTTCTTC,CASSLSLAGSAYNEQFF
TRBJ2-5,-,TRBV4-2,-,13,TGTGCCAGCAGCCAAGGGCTAGAAGAGACCCAGTACTTC,CASSQGLEETQYF
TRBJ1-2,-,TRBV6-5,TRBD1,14,TGTGCCAGCAGTCCGACACAGGGGGCGAATGGCTACACCTTC,CASSPTQGANGYTF
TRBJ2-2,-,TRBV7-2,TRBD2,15,TGTGCCAGCAGCTTAGCAGCGGGAGGGACCGGGGAGCTGTTTTTT,CASSLAAGGTGELFF
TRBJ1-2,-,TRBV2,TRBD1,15,TGTGCCAGCAGGGGAACAGGGGGCCAACTATATGGCTACACCTTC,CASRGTGGQLYGYTF
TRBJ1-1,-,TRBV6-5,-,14,TGTGCCAGCAGTTTTATGAGGAGCGACACTGAAGCTTTCTTT,CASSFMRSDTEAFF
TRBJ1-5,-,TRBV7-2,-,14,TGTGCCAGCAGCGGCCTCGGGGGCAATCAGCCCCAGCATTTT,CASSGLGGNQPQHF
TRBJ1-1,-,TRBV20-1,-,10,TGCAGTGCTGGGAGGCCTGAAGCTTTCTTT,CSAGRPEAFF
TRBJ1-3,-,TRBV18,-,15,TGTGCCAGCTCACCAGACAGACCCTCTGGAAACACCATATATTTT,CASSPDRPSGNTIYF
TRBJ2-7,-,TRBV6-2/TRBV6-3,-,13,TGTGCCAGCAGTGAGACAACCGGTTACGAGCAGTACTTC,CASSETTGYEQYF
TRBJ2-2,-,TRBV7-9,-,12,TGTGCCAGCAGCCCTACCCCCGGGGAGCTGTTTTTT,CASSPTPGELFF
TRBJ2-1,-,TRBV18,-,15,TGTGCCAGCTCACTAACTTCAAGCTCCTACAATGAGCAGTTCTTC,CASSLTSSSYNEQFF
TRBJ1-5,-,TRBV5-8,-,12,TGTGCCAGCACCTGGGGAGAACAGCCCCAGCATTTT,CASTWGEQPQHF
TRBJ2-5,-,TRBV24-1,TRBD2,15,TGTGCCACCAGTGACCCCCGACTAGCGGGGGGGACCCAGTACTTC,CATSDPRLAGGTQYF
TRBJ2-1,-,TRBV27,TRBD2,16,TGTGCCAGCAGTTTCCGACTAGCGGGAGGTATAAATGAGCAGTTCTTC,CASSFRLAGGINEQFF
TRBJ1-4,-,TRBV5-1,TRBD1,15,TGCGCCAGCAGCTCCTCGGACAGGGGGCGTGAAAAACTGTTTTTT,CASSSSDRGREKLFF
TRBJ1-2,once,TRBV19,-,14,TGTGCCAGTAGTATCTATGACAGGAACTATGGCTACACCTTC,CASSIYDRNYGYTF
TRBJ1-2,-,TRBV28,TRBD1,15,TGTGCCAGCAGCCCTCGTGAAAACCGGGACAGGAGGAGGACCTTC,CASSPRENRDRRRTF
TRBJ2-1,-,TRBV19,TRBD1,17,TGTGCCAGTAGTCCGGGGACAGGGAATTCCCTAGGAAATGAGCAGTTCTTC,CASSPGTGNSLGNEQFF
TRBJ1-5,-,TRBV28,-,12,TGTGCCAGCGGCTGGGCGAATCAGCCCCAGCATTTT,CASGWANQPQHF
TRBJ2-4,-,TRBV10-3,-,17,TGTGCCATCAGTGAGTTCGACAGGCTGCTAGCCAAAAACATTCAGTACTTC,CAISEFDRLLAKNIQYF
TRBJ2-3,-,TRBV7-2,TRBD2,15,TGTGCCAGCAGCTTAGGACTAGCGGAAGCAGATACGCAGTATTTT,CASSLGLAEADTQYF
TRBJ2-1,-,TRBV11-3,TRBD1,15,TGTGCCAGCAGCTTAGTAGGGACAGGGGACCATGAGCAGTTCTTC,CASSLVGTGDHEQFF
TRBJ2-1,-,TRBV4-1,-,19,TGCGCCAGCAGCCAAGTAGGAGGGATTAGGGCGGTAATGTACAATGAGCAGTTCTTC,CASSQVGGIRAVMYNEQFF
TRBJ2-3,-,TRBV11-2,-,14,TGTGCCAGCAGCTTAGAATCCCATAGAGATACGCAGTATTTT,CASSLESHRDTQYF
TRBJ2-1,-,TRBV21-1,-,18,TGTGCCAGCAGCAAAGGGGGGGGAACAGGGTATGTAGGGAATGAGCAGTTCTTC,CASSKGGGTGYVGNEQFF